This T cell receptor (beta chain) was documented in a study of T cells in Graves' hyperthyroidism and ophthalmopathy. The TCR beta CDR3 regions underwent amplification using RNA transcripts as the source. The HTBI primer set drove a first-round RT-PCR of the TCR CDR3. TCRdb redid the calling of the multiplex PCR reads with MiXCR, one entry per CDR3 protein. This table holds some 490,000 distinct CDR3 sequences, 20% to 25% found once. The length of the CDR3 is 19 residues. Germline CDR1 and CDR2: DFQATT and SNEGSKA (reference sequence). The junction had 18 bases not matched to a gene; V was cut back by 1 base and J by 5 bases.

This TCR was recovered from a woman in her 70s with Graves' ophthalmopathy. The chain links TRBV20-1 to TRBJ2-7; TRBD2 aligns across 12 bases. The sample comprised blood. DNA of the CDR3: TGCAGTGCTAGAGCGGGGGGCGAGGGACTAGCGGGTTTTCGCGACGAGCAGTACTTC. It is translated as CSARAGGEGLAGFRDEQYF.